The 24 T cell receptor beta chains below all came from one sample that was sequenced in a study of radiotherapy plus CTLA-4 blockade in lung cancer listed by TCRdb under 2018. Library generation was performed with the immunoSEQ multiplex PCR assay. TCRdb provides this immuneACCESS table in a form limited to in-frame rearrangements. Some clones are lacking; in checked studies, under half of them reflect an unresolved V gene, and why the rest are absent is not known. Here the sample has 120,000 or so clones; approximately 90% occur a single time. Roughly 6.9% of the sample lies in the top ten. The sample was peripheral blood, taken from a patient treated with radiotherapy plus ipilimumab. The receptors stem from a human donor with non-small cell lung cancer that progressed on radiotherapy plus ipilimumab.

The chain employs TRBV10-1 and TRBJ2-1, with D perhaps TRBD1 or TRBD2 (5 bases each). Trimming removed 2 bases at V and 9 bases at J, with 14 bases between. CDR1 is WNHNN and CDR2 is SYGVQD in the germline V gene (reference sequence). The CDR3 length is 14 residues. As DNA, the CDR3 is TGCGCCAGCAGTGAGAGGGGAATCCGGGGTGAGCAGTTCTTC. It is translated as CASSERGIRGEQFF.

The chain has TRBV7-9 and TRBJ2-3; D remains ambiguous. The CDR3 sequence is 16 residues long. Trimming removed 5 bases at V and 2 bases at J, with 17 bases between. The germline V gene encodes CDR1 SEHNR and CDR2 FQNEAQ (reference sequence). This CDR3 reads CASSASTLVATDTQYF. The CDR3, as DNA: TGTGCCAGCAGCGCCTCCACACTTGTAGCCACAGATACGCAGTATTTT.

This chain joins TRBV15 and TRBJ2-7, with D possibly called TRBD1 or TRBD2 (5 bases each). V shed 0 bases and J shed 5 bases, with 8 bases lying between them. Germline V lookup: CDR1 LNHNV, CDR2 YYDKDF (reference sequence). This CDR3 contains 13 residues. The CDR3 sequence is CATSRDGGNEQYF. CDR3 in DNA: TGTGCCACCAGCAGAGATGGGGGAAACGAGCAGTACTTC.

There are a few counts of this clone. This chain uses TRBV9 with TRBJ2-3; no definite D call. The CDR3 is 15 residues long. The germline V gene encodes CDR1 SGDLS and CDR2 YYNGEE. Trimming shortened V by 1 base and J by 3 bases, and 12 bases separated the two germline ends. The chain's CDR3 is CASSVSIGATDTQYF. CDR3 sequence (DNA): TGTGCCAGCAGCGTATCCATAGGTGCAACAGATACGCAGTATTTT. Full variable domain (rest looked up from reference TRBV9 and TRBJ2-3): DSGVTQTPKHLITATGQRVTLRCSPRSGDLSVYWYQQSLDQGLQFLIQYYNGEERAKGNILERFSAQQFPDLHSELNLSSLELGDSALYFCASSVSIGATDTQYFGPGTRLTVL.

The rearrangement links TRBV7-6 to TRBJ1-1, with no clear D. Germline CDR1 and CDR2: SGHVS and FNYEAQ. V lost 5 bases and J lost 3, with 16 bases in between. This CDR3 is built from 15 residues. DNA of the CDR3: TGTGCCAGCAGCGCTAGTACAAATATTGACACTGAAGCTTTCTTT. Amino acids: CASSASTNIDTEAFF.

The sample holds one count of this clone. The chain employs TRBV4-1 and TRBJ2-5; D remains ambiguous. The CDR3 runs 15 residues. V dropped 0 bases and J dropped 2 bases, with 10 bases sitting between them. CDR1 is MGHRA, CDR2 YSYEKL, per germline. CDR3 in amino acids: CASSQDFSYQETQYF. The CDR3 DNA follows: TGCGCCAGCAGCCAAGATTTTAGCTATCAAGAGACCCAGTACTTC.

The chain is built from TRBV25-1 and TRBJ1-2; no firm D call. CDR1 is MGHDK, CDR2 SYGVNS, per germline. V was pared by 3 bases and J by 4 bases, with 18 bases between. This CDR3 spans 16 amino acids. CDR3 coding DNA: TGTGCCAGCAGTGATCCCGCAACAATGCACAGCTATGGCTACACCTTC. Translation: CASSDPATMHSYGYTF.

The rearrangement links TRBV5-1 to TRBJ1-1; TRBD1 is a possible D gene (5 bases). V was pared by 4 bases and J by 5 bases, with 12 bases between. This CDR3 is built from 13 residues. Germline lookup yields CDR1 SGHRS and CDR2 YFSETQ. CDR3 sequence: CASSRGPLTEAFF. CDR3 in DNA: TGCGCCAGCAGCCGGGGACCCTTAACTGAAGCTTTCTTT.

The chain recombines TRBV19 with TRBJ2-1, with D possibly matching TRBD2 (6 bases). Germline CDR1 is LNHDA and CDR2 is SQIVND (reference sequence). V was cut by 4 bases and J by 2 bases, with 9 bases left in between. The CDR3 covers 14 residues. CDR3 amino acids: CASSTPGAYNEQFF. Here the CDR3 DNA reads TGTGCCAGTAGTACCCCGGGGGCCTACAATGAGCAGTTCTTC.

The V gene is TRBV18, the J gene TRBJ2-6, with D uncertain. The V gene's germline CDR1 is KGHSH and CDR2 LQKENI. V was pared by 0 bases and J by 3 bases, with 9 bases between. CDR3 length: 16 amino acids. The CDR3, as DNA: TGTGCCAGCTCACCACCAAATACCTTTGGGGCCAACGTCCTGACTTTC. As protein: CASSPPNTFGANVLTF.

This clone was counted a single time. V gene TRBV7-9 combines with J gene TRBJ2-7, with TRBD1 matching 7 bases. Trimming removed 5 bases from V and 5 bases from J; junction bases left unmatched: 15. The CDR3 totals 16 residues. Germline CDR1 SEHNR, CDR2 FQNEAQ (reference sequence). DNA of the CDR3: TGTGCCAGCAGCCCTACTGGGGGACAGCGTATGGACGAGCAGTACTTC. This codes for CASSPTGGQRMDEQYF.

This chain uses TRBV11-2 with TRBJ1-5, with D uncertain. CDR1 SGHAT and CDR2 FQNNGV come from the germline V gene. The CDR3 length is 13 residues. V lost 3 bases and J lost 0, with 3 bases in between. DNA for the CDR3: TGTGCCAGCAGCTTGGGTAGCAATCAGCCCCAGCATTTT. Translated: CASSLGSNQPQHF.

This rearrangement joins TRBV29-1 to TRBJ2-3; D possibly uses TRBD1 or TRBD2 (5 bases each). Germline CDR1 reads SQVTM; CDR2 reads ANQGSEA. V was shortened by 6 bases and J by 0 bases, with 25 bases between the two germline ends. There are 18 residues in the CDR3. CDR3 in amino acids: CSVVPGGRLYKSTDTQYF. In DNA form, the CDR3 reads TGCAGCGTCGTCCCTGGGGGACGCCTATACAAAAGCACAGATACGCAGTATTTT.

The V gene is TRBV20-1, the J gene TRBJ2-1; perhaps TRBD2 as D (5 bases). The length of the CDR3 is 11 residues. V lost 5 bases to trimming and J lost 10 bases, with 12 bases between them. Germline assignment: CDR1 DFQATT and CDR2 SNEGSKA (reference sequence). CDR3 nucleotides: TGCAGTGCTCCCCGAGGGAGCGAGCAGTTCTTC. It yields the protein CSAPRGSEQFF.

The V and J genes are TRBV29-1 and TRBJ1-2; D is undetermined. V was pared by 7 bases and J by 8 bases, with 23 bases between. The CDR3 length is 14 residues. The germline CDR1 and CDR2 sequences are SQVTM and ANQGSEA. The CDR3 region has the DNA TGCAGCGCCAACCGCCGGGCCGGTCTCGAGGGCTACACCTTC. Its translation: CSANRRAGLEGYTF. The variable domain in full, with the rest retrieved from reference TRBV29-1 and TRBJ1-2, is SAVISQKPSRDICQRGTSLTIQCQVDSQVTMMFWYRQQPGQSLTLIATANQGSEATYESGFVIDKFPISRPNLTFSTLTVSNMSPEDSSIYLCSANRRAGLEGYTFGSGTRLTVV.

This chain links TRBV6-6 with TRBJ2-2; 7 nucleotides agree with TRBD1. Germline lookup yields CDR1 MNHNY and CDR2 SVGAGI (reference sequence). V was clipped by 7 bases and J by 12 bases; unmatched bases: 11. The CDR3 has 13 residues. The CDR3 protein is CASITTGTRKLFF. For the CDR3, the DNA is TGTGCCAGCATCACGACAGGGACAAGGAAGCTGTTTTTT.

CDR3 coding DNA: TGCGCCAGCAGCTTAGACCTAGCCTACAATGAGCAGTTCTTC. This gives the protein CASSLDLAYNEQFF. The J gene is TRBJ2-1, the V gene TRBV5-1; the D is unclear. The V gene's germline CDR1 is SGHRS and CDR2 YFSETQ. The CDR3 runs 14 residues. V lost 2 bases and J 2 bases, leaving 8 bases between the germline ends.

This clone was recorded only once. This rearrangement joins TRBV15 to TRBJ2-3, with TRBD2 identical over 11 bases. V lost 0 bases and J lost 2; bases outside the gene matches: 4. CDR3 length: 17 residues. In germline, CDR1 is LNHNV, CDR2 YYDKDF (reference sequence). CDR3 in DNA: TGTGCCACCAGCAGAGAGGGGACTAGCGGCTTCACAGATACGCAGTATTTT. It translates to CATSREGTSGFTDTQYF.

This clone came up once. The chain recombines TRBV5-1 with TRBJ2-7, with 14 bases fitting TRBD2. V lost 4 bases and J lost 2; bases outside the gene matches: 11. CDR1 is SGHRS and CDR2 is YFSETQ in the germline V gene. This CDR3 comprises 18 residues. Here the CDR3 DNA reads TGCGCCAGCAGCCCCCTGGGGACTAGCGGGAGTTCCGCCTACGAGCAGTACTTC. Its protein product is CASSPLGTSGSSAYEQYF.

CDR3 residues: CSGWNTEAFF. CDR3 DNA sequence: TGCAGCGGTTGGAACACTGAAGCTTTCTTT. The chain recombines TRBV29-1 with TRBJ1-1; no clear D gene. V was trimmed by 7 bases and J by 1 base, leaving 4 bases between them. The length of the CDR3 is 10 residues. From germline, CDR1 is SQVTM and CDR2 ANQGSEA. The variable domain in full, completed from reference TRBV29-1 and TRBJ1-1, reads SAVISQKPSRDICQRGTSLTIQCQVDSQVTMMFWYRQQPGQSLTLIATANQGSEATYESGFVIDKFPISRPNLTFSTLTVSNMSPEDSSIYLCSGWNTEAFFGQGTRLTVV.

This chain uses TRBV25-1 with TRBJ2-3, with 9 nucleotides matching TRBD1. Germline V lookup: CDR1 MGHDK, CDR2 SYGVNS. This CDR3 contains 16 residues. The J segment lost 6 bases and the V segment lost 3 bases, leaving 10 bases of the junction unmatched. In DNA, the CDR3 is TGTGCCAGCAGTGACCAACTCGGGACAGGGTTGGATACGCAGTATTTT. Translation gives CASSDQLGTGLDTQYF.

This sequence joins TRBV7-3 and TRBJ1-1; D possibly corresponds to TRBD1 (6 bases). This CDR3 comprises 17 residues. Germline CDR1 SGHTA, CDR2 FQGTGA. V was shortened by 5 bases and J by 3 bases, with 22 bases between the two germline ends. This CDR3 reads CASSTLQGGAVDTEAFF. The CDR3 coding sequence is TGTGCCAGCAGCACCCTCCAAGGGGGGGCGGTAGACACTGAAGCTTTCTTT.

The CDR3 loop reads CASSIGRDYEQYF. CDR3 bases: TGTGCCAGCAGCATAGGCAGGGACTACGAGCAGTACTTC. The V gene is TRBV7-6, the J gene TRBJ2-7; TRBD1 might be the D (5 bases). The germline gives CDR1 SGHVS, CDR2 FNYEAQ. The V and J ends lost 5 bases and 3 bases respectively, with 11 bases between them. This CDR3 has 13 residues.

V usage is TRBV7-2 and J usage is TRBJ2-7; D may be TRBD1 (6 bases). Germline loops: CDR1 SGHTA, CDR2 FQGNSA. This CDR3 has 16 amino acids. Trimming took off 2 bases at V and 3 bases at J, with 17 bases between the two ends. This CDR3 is CASSLHPDRFFYEQYF. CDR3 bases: TGTGCCAGCAGCTTACACCCTGACAGGTTTTTCTACGAGCAGTACTTC.